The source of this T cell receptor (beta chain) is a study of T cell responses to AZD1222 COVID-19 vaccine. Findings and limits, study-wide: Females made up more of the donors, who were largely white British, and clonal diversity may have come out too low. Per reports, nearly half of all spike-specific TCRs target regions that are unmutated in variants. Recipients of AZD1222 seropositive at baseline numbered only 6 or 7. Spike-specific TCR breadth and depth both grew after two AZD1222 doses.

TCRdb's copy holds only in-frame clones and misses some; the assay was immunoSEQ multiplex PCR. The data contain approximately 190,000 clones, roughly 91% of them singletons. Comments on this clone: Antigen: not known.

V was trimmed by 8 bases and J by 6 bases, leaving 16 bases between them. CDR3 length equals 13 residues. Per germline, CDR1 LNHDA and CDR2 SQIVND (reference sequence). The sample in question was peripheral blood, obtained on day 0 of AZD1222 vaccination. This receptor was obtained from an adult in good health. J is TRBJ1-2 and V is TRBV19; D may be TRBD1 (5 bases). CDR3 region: CASYEQGRNGYTF. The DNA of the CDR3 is TGTGCCAGTTATGAGCAGGGTCGGAATGGCTACACCTTC.